The 28 T cell receptor beta chains below all came from one sample that was sequenced in a study of cytomegalovirus exposure and HLA in healthy donors. The PCR used 60 Vbeta and 13 Jbeta primers. TCRdb's table, derived via immunoSEQ multiplex PCR, lists solely in-frame clones and lacks some. This table holds about 130,000 clones, more than 70% found once. The sample taken for sequencing was PBMCs. Receptor source: a woman aged 30 to 39 in good health and CMV-seropositive.

The J gene is TRBJ2-7, the V gene TRBV30; D gene unclear. Germline assignment: CDR1 GTSNPN and CDR2 SVGIG (reference sequence). The CDR3 extends over 15 amino acids. Trimming pared 2 bases from V and 3 bases from J, leaving 17 bases between. The CDR3 spells CAWSPLTVLGYEQYF. DNA for the CDR3: TGTGCCTGGAGTCCCCTTACAGTGCTGGGCTACGAGCAGTACTTC.

This chain connects TRBV19 to TRBJ1-2; D is unresolved. V lost 8 bases, J lost 0 bases, and 16 bases lay in between. The CDR3 is made up of 15 amino acids. Germline V gene sequence: CDR1 LNHDA, CDR2 SQIVND (reference sequence). The CDR3 region is CASHPRRTSNYGYTF. CDR3 bases: TGTGCCAGTCACCCGCGGAGAACTTCTAACTATGGCTACACCTTC.

The J gene is TRBJ2-1, the V gene TRBV30; 10 positions match TRBD2. The CDR3 has 16 residues. The trim removed 3 bases at V and 7 bases at J, leaving 12 bases unmatched. Germline CDR1 reads GTSNPN; CDR2 reads SVGIG (reference sequence). The CDR3 DNA follows: TGTGCCTGGAGGCCCCTAGCGGGGGAGCCGCGAAATGAGCAGTTCTTC. It specifies CAWRPLAGEPRNEQFF. Complete variable domain (other parts from reference TRBV30 and TRBJ2-1): SQTIHQWPATLVQPVGSPLSLECTVEGTSNPNLYWYRQAAGRGLQLLFYSVGIGQISSEVPQNLSASRPQDRQFILSSKKLLLSDSGFYLCAWRPLAGEPRNEQFFGPGTRLTVL.

The V and J genes are TRBV7-9 and TRBJ2-7; D gene ambiguous. Trimming shortened V by 2 bases and J by 2 bases, and 13 bases separated the two germline ends. The CDR3 loop spans 15 amino acids. Germline values: CDR1 SEHNR, CDR2 FQNEAQ (reference sequence). This CDR3 is CASSLNIGITYEQYF. The CDR3 region has the DNA TGTGCCAGCAGCTTAAACATTGGCATCACCTACGAGCAGTACTTC.

Only one count was recorded for this clone. The CDR3 sequence: CASSFFQGKERTEAFF. CDR3 DNA: TGTGCCAGCAGCTTTTTCCAGGGGAAGGAACGGACTGAAGCTTTCTTT. The V and J genes are TRBV5-8 and TRBJ1-1, with a possible D match to TRBD1 (6 bases). Trimming removed 2 bases at V and 5 bases at J, with 19 bases between. The germline V gene has CDR1 SGHTS and CDR2 YDEGEE. This CDR3 is 16 amino acids long.

This clone has only one observation. The genes are TRBV4-1 and TRBJ2-3, with D possibly being TRBD1 (6 bases). This CDR3 comprises 16 residues. Trimming cost V 3 bases and J 4 bases, with 17 bases left between them. Germline V lookup: CDR1 MGHRA, CDR2 YSYEKL. CDR3 sequence: CASSHQGRREADTQYF. For the CDR3, the DNA is TGCGCCAGCAGCCATCAGGGGCGCAGGGAAGCAGATACGCAGTATTTT.

J is TRBJ1-6 and V is TRBV4-2; 10 bases are a match to TRBD1. J gave up 7 bases and V 2 bases, and 5 bases lay outside the gene matches. The germline CDR1 and CDR2 sequences are LGHNA and YNFKEQ. This CDR3 has 16 residues. CDR3 nucleotides: TGTGCCAGCAGCCAACTCGGGACAGGGGACAATTCACCCCTCCACTTT. Its translation: CASSQLGTGDNSPLHF.

The chain combines TRBV28 with TRBJ2-7; 8 bases fit TRBD1. This CDR3 is built from 15 residues. The germline gives CDR1 MDHEN, CDR2 SYDVKM. Trimming at V came to 7 bases and at J to 6 bases, leaving 14 bases not matched to a gene. The CDR3 sequence is CASIPPQGAISEQYF. The CDR3 DNA follows: TGTGCCAGCATCCCCCCCCAGGGGGCTATATCCGAGCAGTACTTC.

This CDR3 reads CASSEDRVVPNQPQHF. The DNA for the CDR3 is TGTGCCAGCAGTGAAGACAGGGTAGTCCCCAATCAGCCCCAGCATTTT. The V and J genes are TRBV2 and TRBJ1-5, with D perhaps matching TRBD1 (6 bases). Between the trimmed V and J ends, which lost 1 base and 3 bases, there was a span of 13 bases. Looked up from germline, CDR1 is SNHLY and CDR2 is FYNNEI. The CDR3 totals 16 residues. The whole variable domain, filled in from reference TRBV2 and TRBJ1-5, reads EPEVTQTPSHQVTQMGQEVILRCVPISNHLYFYWYRQILGQKVEFLVSFYNNEISEKSEIFDDQFSVERPDGSNFTLKIRSTKLEDSAMYFCASSEDRVVPNQPQHFGDGTRLSIL.

The rearrangement links TRBV29-1 to TRBJ2-7; D ambiguous. This CDR3 comprises 13 residues. V was pared by 0 bases and J by 9 bases, with 15 bases between. CDR1 is SQVTM, CDR2 ANQGSEA, per germline. Written as DNA, the CDR3 is TGCAGCGTTGAAGATCCGTCAGGAAACGCGCAGTACTTC. Protein: CSVEDPSGNAQYF.

The rearrangement joins TRBV6-5 to TRBJ2-7; 7 bases line up with TRBD1. The CDR3 length is 13 residues. Trimming cost V 4 bases and J 4 bases; bases outside gene matches: 4. Germline CDR1 reads MNHEY; CDR2 reads SVGAGI. CDR3 bases: TGTGCCAGCAGTTCCCGGGACAGTTACGAGCAGTACTTC. Its protein product is CASSSRDSYEQYF.

The chain uses TRBV6-1 and TRBJ1-2, with D unresolved. The CDR3 totals 14 residues. Germline V gives CDR1 MNHNS, CDR2 SASEGT. Between the trimmed V and J ends, which lost 4 bases and 4 bases, there was a span of 13 bases. CDR3 nucleotide sequence: TGTGCCAGCAGTGGAAGCACCTACTTCTATGGCTACACCTTC. Translation: CASSGSTYFYGYTF.

CDR3 bases: TGTGCCAGCACGCCGGGGGGGACCGAGCAGTACTTC. Its protein product is CASTPGGTEQYF. V is TRBV6-1 and J is TRBJ2-7, with 8 bases fitting TRBD2. The CDR3 is 12 residues long. Germline V gene sequence: CDR1 MNHNS, CDR2 SASEGT. Losses at the gene ends were 7 bases for V and 6 bases for J; bases not matched to a gene: 5.

CDR3 sequence reads: CASSWPGETQYF. The CDR3, as DNA: TGTGCCAGCAGTTGGCCGGGGGAGACCCAGTACTTC. This chain joins TRBV28 and TRBJ2-5; tentatively, D is TRBD2 (5 bases). CDR1 and CDR2 (germline): MDHEN, SYDVKM. The CDR3 is 12 amino acids. The V end lost 4 bases, the J end lost 5 bases, and 8 bases lay between the germline ends.

This clone was seen a few times. The CDR3 reads CAWRLRSYEQYF. CDR3 DNA: TGTGCCTGGAGGTTGAGATCCTACGAGCAGTACTTC. The chain couples TRBV30 to TRBJ2-7; no clear D. This CDR3 has 12 residues. Germline V gives CDR1 GTSNPN, CDR2 SVGIG (reference sequence). Trimming shortened V by 3 bases and J by 1 base, and 7 bases separated the two germline ends.

The chain has TRBV7-3 and TRBJ1-2, with 8 bases that match TRBD1. The CDR3 loop spans 13 amino acids. The junction had 1 base not matched to a gene; V was cut back by 3 bases and J by 4 bases. Per the germline V gene, CDR1 is SGHTA and CDR2 is FQGTGA. Here the CDR3 reads CASSFGQGYGYTF. The CDR3 bases are TGTGCCAGCAGCTTCGGACAGGGCTATGGCTACACCTTC.

J is TRBJ2-1 and V is TRBV5-6, with TRBD2 matching over 9 bases. The V gene's germline CDR1 is SGHDT and CDR2 YYEEEE. The length of the CDR3 is 15 residues. J lost 4 bases, V lost 5 bases, and 7 bases had no gene match. This CDR3 is CASRAGTSRYNEQFF. The CDR3 coding sequence is TGTGCCAGCAGGGCCGGGACTAGCAGATACAATGAGCAGTTCTTC.

This chain connects TRBV28 to TRBJ1-2, with 10 bases lining up with TRBD1. The CDR3 extends over 15 amino acids. Per the germline V gene, CDR1 is MDHEN and CDR2 is SYDVKM. Unmatched junction bases numbered 12, after V lost 6 bases and J lost 8 bases. The DNA of the CDR3 is TGTGCCAGCAGCTCCACCGGGACAGGGGCACCGGGCTACACCTTC. It translates to CASSSTGTGAPGYTF.

CDR3 sequence: CASSPDIKETQYF. DNA of the CDR3: TGTGCCAGCAGCCCCGACATCAAAGAGACCCAGTACTTC. V usage is TRBV7-3 and J usage is TRBJ2-5; no clear D gene. V was trimmed by 5 bases and J by 3 bases, leaving 10 bases between them. The CDR3 totals 13 residues. The germline CDR1 and CDR2 sequences are SGHTA and FQGTGA.

The gene calls are TRBV7-8 and TRBJ1-2, with no clear D. V was clipped by 1 base and J by 2 bases, with 8 bases between them. The CDR3 loop spans 14 amino acids. Looked up from germline, CDR1 is SGHVS and CDR2 is FQNEAQ. In nucleotides, the CDR3 is TGTGCCAGCAGCTTAGGGCTCCTCAACTATGGCTACACCTTC. The encoded protein is CASSLGLLNYGYTF.

Worth noting for this clone: Relative to the germline gene, one junction end is altered; a read error may explain this. This CDR3 is CSSSLQGGETFF. The CDR3 bases are TGTTCCAGCAGCTTACAGGGAGGTGAAACTTTCTTT. The chain joins TRBV7-9 to TRBJ1-1; TRBD1 is a possible D gene (6 bases). The CDR3 runs 12 residues. Germline V gene data show CDR1 as SEHNR and CDR2 as FQNEAQ (reference sequence). The full variable domain, in which reference TRBV7-9 and TRBJ1-1 provide the parts outside the CDR3, is DTGVSQNPRHKITKRGQNVTFRCDPISEHNRLYWYRQTLGQGPEFLTYFQNEAQLEKSRLLSDRFSAERPKGSFSTLEIQRTEQGDSAMYLCSSSLQGGETFFGQGTRLTVV.

The chain is built from TRBV2 and TRBJ2-1; D uncertain. Germline CDR1 reads SNHLY; CDR2 reads FYNNEI. The CDR3 is made up of 11 amino acids. The V gene lost 7 bases and the J gene lost 8 bases, with 9 bases spanning the gap. The CDR3 DNA is TGTGCCAGCAACCTGAGAGATGAGCAGTTCTTC. Translating it yields CASNLRDEQFF.

The chain has TRBV10-3 and TRBJ1-1; 9 bases agree with TRBD1. Trimming at V came to 2 bases and at J to 5 bases, leaving 3 bases not matched to a gene. The CDR3 totals 14 residues. Germline-derived CDR1 and CDR2 are ENHRY and SYGVKD. CDR3 in DNA: TGTGCCATCAGTGAGGGACAGGGGTTAACTGAAGCTTTCTTT. It codes for CAISEGQGLTEAFF.

The chain couples TRBV2 to TRBJ1-1; no firm D call. The CDR3 extends over 13 amino acids. V lost 7 bases to trimming and J lost 1 base, with 10 bases between them. The germline V gene has CDR1 SNHLY and CDR2 FYNNEI. The CDR3 DNA reads TGTGCCAGCACCCCGGAGGGGAACACTGAAGCTTTCTTT. This gives the protein CASTPEGNTEAFF.

The genes are TRBV11-2 and TRBJ2-1; 8 bases fit TRBD2. CDR1 SGHAT and CDR2 FQNNGV come from the germline V gene. There are 15 residues in the CDR3. With 6 bases clipped from V and 9 bases from J, the junction kept 13 bases outside the gene matches. Here the CDR3 reads CASRLTGLAKLEQFF. In nucleotides, the CDR3 is TGTGCCAGCAGGCTTACTGGACTAGCAAAGCTTGAGCAGTTCTTC. Combining the CDR3 with reference TRBV11-2 and TRBJ2-1 gives the whole variable domain EAGVAQSPRYKIIEKRQSVAFWCNPISGHATLYWYQQILGQGPKLLIQFQNNGVVDDSQLPKDRFSAERLKGVDSTLKIQPAKLEDSAVYLCASRLTGLAKLEQFFGPGTRLTVL.

The chain combines TRBV2 with TRBJ1-3; D remains unclear. V lost 5 bases to trimming and J lost 0 bases, with 11 bases between them. The germline CDR1 and CDR2 sequences are SNHLY and FYNNEI. This CDR3 is 15 amino acids long. This CDR3 reads CASSPLDNSGNTIYF. The CDR3 region has the DNA TGTGCCAGCAGTCCCCTTGACAACTCTGGAAACACCATATATTTT.

The J gene is TRBJ1-2, the V gene TRBV5-8; 7 nucleotides line up with TRBD1. Germline V gives CDR1 SGHTS, CDR2 YDEGEE. V trimming: 4 bases; J trimming: 8 bases; junction bases outside the gene matches: 8. The CDR3 loop spans 13 amino acids. Here the CDR3 DNA reads TGTGCCAGCAGCCCAGGACAGGTTCGAGGCTACACCTTC. Its protein is CASSPGQVRGYTF. Supplemented by reference TRBV5-8 and TRBJ1-2, the full variable domain reads EAGVTQSPTHLIKTRGQQATLRCSPISGHTSVYWYQQALGLGLQFLLWYDEGEERNRGNFPPRFSGRQFPNYSSELNVNALELEDSALYLCASSPGQVRGYTFGSGTRLTVV.

The chain couples TRBV27 to TRBJ1-5, with D possibly TRBD1 on 5 matching bases. This CDR3 has 14 amino acids. V was clipped by 2 bases and J by 3 bases, with 8 bases between them. Germline CDR1 MNHEY, CDR2 SMNVEV (reference sequence). DNA for the CDR3: TGTGCCAGCAGTTTAAAGACAGACAATCAGCCCCAGCATTTT. This sequence encodes CASSLKTDNQPQHF.